This TCR beta chain originates from a study of patients and donors after allogeneic stem cell transplantation (dated by TCRdb to 2018 to 2021). The method behind the library was RT-PCR. The data were produced on a NextSeq 550. The raw public data were reprocessed by TCRdb itself: fastp quality trimming at Q25, MiXCR clonotype calling, in-frame beta chains only. Identical CDR3 proteins give one entry, which carries the most common genes and DNA. Across this sample there are under 95,000 distinct CDR3 sequences, with roughly 5.2% seen only once. The leading ten clones occupy 2.6% of the sample. V is reduced by 3 bases and J by 0 bases, leaving a spacing of 14 bases between them. The CDR3 runs 16 residues from the cysteine to the phenylalanine. This entry keeps only the CDR3 DNA: 48 bases, framed from base 1. The germline V gene encodes CDR1 SGHTS and CDR2 YDEGEE. This clonotype was observed many times. Its antigen is still unknown. No much larger clone exists at a distance of one base, and base qualities are not known.

Sequencing used blood, either unsorted or a sorted T cell fraction (not recorded which). In this chain, TRBV5-8 is recombined with TRBJ2-3, and perhaps TRBD2 as D gene, on 5 matching bases. The sequence was collected from a human donor who was either an allogeneic HSCT recipient or a stem cell or donor lymphocyte infusion donor (not recorded which). It is not recorded whose cells these are; they may come from a transplant donor. The nucleotide sequence is given as TGTGCCAGCAGCTCACTGAGGGTCTCTAGCACAGATACGCAGTATTTT. It translates to CASSSLRVSSTDTQYF. Reference TRBV5-8 and TRBJ2-3 proteins supply the regions before and after the CDR3; the full variable domain is: EAGVTQSPTHLIKTRGQQATLRCSPISGHTSVYWYQQALGLGLQFLLWYDEGEERNRGNFPPRFSGRQFPNYSSELNVNALELEDSALYLCASSSLRVSSTDTQYFGPGTRLTVL.